One sample yielded the 27 T cell receptor beta chains listed below, sequenced in a study of cytomegalovirus exposure and HLA in healthy donors. Some clones are missing from TCRdb's copy, which holds only in-frame ones; the method was immunoSEQ multiplex PCR. The table records 200,000 or so clones, approximately 80% of them present only once. Input material: PBMCs. The receptors shown here come from a man between 18 and 29 years old in good health and CMV-seropositive.

This sequence joins TRBV10-3 and TRBJ1-4; 9 bases align to TRBD1. The CDR3 loop spans 17 amino acids. Germline V CDR1 and CDR2: ENHRY, SYGVKD. With 2 bases clipped from V and 11 bases from J, the junction kept 15 bases outside the gene matches. The CDR3 here is CAISEKPPGQGREKLFF. The CDR3 region has the DNA TGTGCCATCAGTGAGAAACCACCGGGACAGGGACGGGAGAAACTGTTTTTT.

The chain combines TRBV5-4 with TRBJ2-5; possible D gene TRBD1, 5 bases. Between the trimmed V and J ends, which lost 1 base and 5 bases, there was a span of 12 bases. Germline CDR1 is SGHNT and CDR2 is YYREEE (reference sequence). The CDR3 covers 14 residues. CDR3 sequence reads: CASSLRGAEETQYF. The CDR3 DNA reads as TGTGCCAGCAGCTTGCGTGGGGCAGAGGAGACCCAGTACTTC.

The chain couples TRBV7-9 to TRBJ1-2; 9 nucleotides line up with TRBD1. Germline V gene sequence: CDR1 SEHNR, CDR2 FQNEAQ (reference sequence). This CDR3 has 15 amino acids. Germline trimming cut 8 bases from V and 0 bases from J; bases unmatched to any gene: 7. CDR3: CASGQGQGTNYGYTF. The CDR3 DNA is TGTGCCAGCGGCCAGGGACAGGGCACTAACTATGGCTACACCTTC.

The chain has TRBV5-1 and TRBJ2-7; TRBD1 agrees at 7 bases. V trimming: 0 bases; J trimming: 4 bases; junction bases outside the gene matches: 7. The CDR3 runs 15 residues. In germline, CDR1 is SGHRS, CDR2 YFSETQ. The CDR3 reads CASSLGQGIQYEQYF. The CDR3 DNA sequence: TGCGCCAGCAGCTTGGGACAGGGCATACAGTACGAGCAGTACTTC.

This rearrangement joins TRBV6-6 to TRBJ1-1; possible D gene TRBD1, 6 bases. Germline V gives CDR1 MNHNY, CDR2 SVGAGI (reference sequence). Deletions cut 6 bases from V and 5 bases from J, with 10 bases between. The CDR3 covers 12 residues. Here the CDR3 reads CASRRQGTEAFF. Here the CDR3 DNA reads TGTGCCAGCAGACGCCAGGGGACTGAAGCTTTCTTT.

This chain connects TRBV4-1 to TRBJ2-5, with no clear D. The CDR3 length is 13 residues. Germline lookup yields CDR1 MGHRA and CDR2 YSYEKL. Trimming pared 1 base from V and 4 bases from J, leaving 7 bases between. The CDR3 bases are TGCGCCAGCAGCCAAGCGACGGGAGAGACCCAGTACTTC. It translates to CASSQATGETQYF.

The V and J genes are TRBV7-3 and TRBJ2-5; TRBD2 matches at 8 bases. CDR3 length equals 15 residues. Trimming cost V 5 bases and J 5 bases; bases outside gene matches: 10. Germline CDR1 is SGHTA and CDR2 is FQGTGA. CDR3 DNA sequence: TGTGCCAGCAGCCGGGGGGCGGGAGGAGGGGAGACCCAGTACTTC. This gives the protein CASSRGAGGGETQYF.

DNA for the CDR3: TGTGCCAGCAGCGACCAGGGAGGAGGTCAGCCCCAGCATTTT. Amino acid sequence: CASSDQGGGQPQHF. The chain uses TRBV5-8 and TRBJ1-5, with D perhaps matching TRBD1 (5 bases). This CDR3 contains 14 residues. V was shortened by 4 bases and J by 6 bases, with 14 bases between the two germline ends. The V gene's germline CDR1 is SGHTS and CDR2 YDEGEE. Looking up the rest from reference TRBV5-8 and TRBJ1-5 gives the full variable domain: EAGVTQSPTHLIKTRGQQATLRCSPISGHTSVYWYQQALGLGLQFLLWYDEGEERNRGNFPPRFSGRQFPNYSSELNVNALELEDSALYLCASSDQGGGQPQHFGDGTRLSIL.

This chain links TRBV19 with TRBJ1-2; 8 nucleotides align to TRBD1. V lost 8 bases to trimming and J lost 8 bases; unmatched junction nucleotides: 7. This CDR3 region has 12 residues. Germline V gene lookup returns CDR1 LNHDA and CDR2 SQIVND (reference sequence). DNA for the CDR3: TGTGCCAGTCCACAGCCAGGGGGCGGCTACACCTTC. The encoded protein is CASPQPGGGYTF.

The V and J genes are TRBV2 and TRBJ1-5, with a possible D match to TRBD1 (5 bases). The V gene's germline CDR1 is SNHLY and CDR2 FYNNEI. The V gene lost 5 bases and the J gene lost 6 bases, with 14 bases spanning the gap. The CDR3 loop spans 14 amino acids. CDR3: CASSLREGLQPQHF. The DNA of the CDR3 is TGTGCCAGCAGTCTCAGGGAGGGCCTTCAGCCCCAGCATTTT.

The genes are TRBV28 and TRBJ2-7; 10 bases line up with TRBD2. Germline lookup yields CDR1 MDHEN and CDR2 SYDVKM. The CDR3 totals 15 residues. V shed 5 bases, J shed 2 bases, and the junction held 6 bases outside the gene matches. The CDR3 DNA reads as TGTGCCAGCAGTCCGAGCGGGAGGGTCCCCTACGAGCAGTACTTC. It specifies CASSPSGRVPYEQYF. Complete variable domain (other parts from reference TRBV28 and TRBJ2-7): DVKVTQSSRYLVKRTGEKVFLECVQDMDHENMFWYRQDPGLGLRLIYFSYDVKMKEKGDIPEGYSVSREKKERFSLILESASTNQTSMYLCASSPSGRVPYEQYFGPGTRLTVT.

This clone appeared a few times. In nucleotides, the CDR3 is TGTGCCAGCAGCCCCGAGGGGGTTGCGGGCTACACCTTC. Amino acids: CASSPEGVAGYTF. The gene calls are TRBV7-6 and TRBJ1-2, with a possible D match to TRBD1 (6 bases). The CDR3 has 13 residues. Germline values: CDR1 SGHVS, CDR2 FNYEAQ. V lost 5 bases, J lost 8 bases, and 15 bases lay in between. Combining the CDR3 with reference TRBV7-6 and TRBJ1-2 gives the whole variable domain GAGVSQSPRYKVTKRGQDVALRCDPISGHVSLYWYRQALGQGPEFLTYFNYEAQQDKSGLPNDRFSAERPEGSISTLTIQRTEQRDSAMYRCASSPEGVAGYTFGSGTRLTVV.

Here the CDR3 DNA reads TGTGCCACATCGGGACTAGCGGTCACAGATACGCAGTATTTT. Its translation: CATSGLAVTDTQYF. The chain joins TRBV28 to TRBJ2-3, with 11 bases fitting TRBD2. Germline values: CDR1 MDHEN, CDR2 SYDVKM. The CDR3 spans 14 residues. Unmatched junction bases numbered 5, after V lost 10 bases and J lost 2 bases. Supplemented by reference TRBV28 and TRBJ2-3, the full variable domain reads DVKVTQSSRYLVKRTGEKVFLECVQDMDHENMFWYRQDPGLGLRLIYFSYDVKMKEKGDIPEGYSVSREKKERFSLILESASTNQTSMYLCATSGLAVTDTQYFGPGTRLTVL.

This chain connects TRBV6-4 to TRBJ2-1; tentatively, D is TRBD1 (5 bases). The CDR3 extends over 13 amino acids. Germline loops: CDR1 MRHNA, CDR2 SNTAGT. V lost 4 bases and J 2 bases, leaving 6 bases between the germline ends. The CDR3: CASSATAYNEQFF. The CDR3 DNA reads TGTGCCAGCAGTGCGACAGCCTACAATGAGCAGTTCTTC.

This clone showed up just a few times. The chain recombines TRBV19 with TRBJ2-2; unclear D gene. CDR3 size: 14 residues. The germline gives CDR1 LNHDA, CDR2 SQIVND (reference sequence). Trimming left V 2 bases short and J 1 base short, with 5 bases between. CDR3 DNA sequence: TGTGCCAGTAGTATAAGAGGGAACACCGGGGAGCTGTTTTTT. It specifies CASSIRGNTGELFF. The full variable domain, its missing parts supplied by reference TRBV19 and TRBJ2-2, is DGGITQSPKYLFRKEGQNVTLSCEQNLNHDAMYWYRQDPGQGLRLIYYSQIVNDFQKGDIAEGYSVSREKKESFPLTVTSAQKNPTAFYLCASSIRGNTGELFFGEGSRLTVL.

This chain links TRBV28 with TRBJ2-3; 13 bases are shared with TRBD2. Germline loops: CDR1 MDHEN, CDR2 SYDVKM. CDR3 length: 16 amino acids. V lost 2 bases to trimming and J lost 5 bases; unmatched junction nucleotides: 4. CDR3 DNA sequence: TGTGCCAGCAGTTTAGGACTAGCGGGGGATAAAGATACGCAGTATTTT. This gives the protein CASSLGLAGDKDTQYF. The full variable domain, completed using reference TRBV28 and TRBJ2-3, is DVKVTQSSRYLVKRTGEKVFLECVQDMDHENMFWYRQDPGLGLRLIYFSYDVKMKEKGDIPEGYSVSREKKERFSLILESASTNQTSMYLCASSLGLAGDKDTQYFGPGTRLTVL.

The CDR3 loop is CASSSPVGAQGKGANVLTF. The CDR3 bases are TGTGCCAGCAGCTCGCCGGTCGGGGCGCAGGGGAAAGGGGCCAACGTCCTGACTTTC. The J gene is TRBJ2-6, the V gene TRBV28; TRBD1 is a possible D gene (6 bases). The CDR3 is made up of 19 amino acids. V was shortened by 6 bases and J by 4 bases, with 25 bases between the two germline ends. Germline CDR1 and CDR2: MDHEN and SYDVKM.

Note on this clone: The sample holds other DNA sequences that translate to the same CDR3. The chain recombines TRBV4-3 with TRBJ2-5, with TRBD2 as a possible D gene (5 bases). V dropped 1 base and J dropped 5 bases, with 8 bases sitting between them. The CDR3 has 13 amino acids. Germline CDR1 is LGHNA and CDR2 is YSLEER. CDR3 nucleotide sequence: TGCGCCAGCAGCCAAGTTGGAGGCGAGACCCAGTACTTC. Translating gives CASSQVGGETQYF.

The rearrangement links TRBV2 to TRBJ2-2; D may be TRBD1 (5 bases). The V gene lost 6 bases and the J gene lost 7 bases, with 15 bases spanning the gap. The germline gives CDR1 SNHLY, CDR2 FYNNEI. The CDR3 covers 14 residues. The CDR3 loop reads CASSPTRVYGELFF. The CDR3 bases are TGTGCCAGCAGCCCGACCAGGGTGTACGGGGAGCTGTTTTTT.

This clone came up a few times. J is TRBJ2-2 and V is TRBV11-2; possible D gene TRBD1, 6 bases. Between the trimmed V and J ends, which lost 4 bases and 6 bases, there was a span of 12 bases. Germline V lookup: CDR1 SGHAT, CDR2 FQNNGV. CDR3 length: 14 residues. CDR3 in amino acids: CASSSGQSSGELFF. The CDR3 DNA follows: TGTGCCAGCAGCTCCGGACAGTCATCCGGGGAGCTGTTTTTT.

V is TRBV19 and J is TRBJ2-7, with 10 bases matching TRBD2. V gave up 4 bases and J gave up 3 bases; unmatched junction bases: 6. This CDR3 has 15 residues. Per germline, CDR1 LNHDA and CDR2 SQIVND (reference sequence). In nucleotides, the CDR3 is TGTGCCAGTAGTACCAGCGGGAGGGCAAGCTACGAGCAGTACTTC. This codes for CASSTSGRASYEQYF.

To note about this clone: Other DNA sequences in this specimen translate into the identical CDR3. The chain employs TRBV27 and TRBJ1-4; unclear D gene. CDR3 length equals 13 residues. Trimming removed 3 bases from V and 7 bases from J, with 9 bases in between. The germline V gene encodes CDR1 MNHEY and CDR2 SMNVEV (reference sequence). This CDR3 is CASSFSGFEKLFF. CDR3 coding DNA: TGTGCCAGCAGTTTCTCCGGGTTTGAAAAACTGTTTTTT.

The rearrangement joins TRBV6-1 to TRBJ2-7; 9 bases match TRBD1. Germline loops: CDR1 MNHNS, CDR2 SASEGT. V was clipped by 2 bases and J by 5 bases; unmatched bases: 10. The CDR3 extends over 16 amino acids. The chain's CDR3 is CASSEPPGQGSDEQYF. For the CDR3, the DNA is TGTGCCAGCAGTGAACCACCGGGACAGGGTAGCGACGAGCAGTACTTC.

There are a few counts of this clone. This chain links TRBV7-3 with TRBJ2-7; 8 bases align to TRBD2. Trimming cost V 5 bases and J 0 bases; bases outside gene matches: 3. The CDR3 is 14 residues long. Germline values: CDR1 SGHTA, CDR2 FQGTGA. CDR3 DNA sequence: TGTGCCAGCAGCCCCGGGACTAGCTCCTACGAGCAGTACTTC. Residues: CASSPGTSSYEQYF.

The chain uses TRBV7-9 and TRBJ2-3, with D perhaps matching TRBD2 (6 bases). The CDR3 is made up of 15 amino acids. Between the trimmed V and J ends, which lost 7 bases and 5 bases, there was a span of 19 bases. Germline V CDR1 and CDR2: SEHNR, FQNEAQ (reference sequence). Here the CDR3 DNA reads TGTGCCAGCACCCCGAGTGGACTACTGCAAGATACGCAGTATTTT. Translating gives CASTPSGLLQDTQYF.

V is TRBV10-1 and J is TRBJ2-3; 7 nucleotides line up with TRBD2. V lost 7 bases to trimming and J lost 1 base; unmatched junction nucleotides: 2. The CDR3 runs to 13 residues. Germline CDR1 reads WNHNN; CDR2 reads SYGVQD (reference sequence). The CDR3 reads CASIRGGTDTQYF. The CDR3 nucleotides read TGCGCCAGCATCCGGGGGGGCACAGATACGCAGTATTTT.

The rearrangement uses TRBV2 and TRBJ2-7; weak D call: TRBD2 (6 bases). The CDR3 consists of 13 residues. The V and J ends lost 6 bases and 2 bases respectively, with 11 bases between them. Germline-derived CDR1 and CDR2 are SNHLY and FYNNEI. CDR3 sequence reads: CASSARGPYEQYF. In DNA form, the CDR3 reads TGTGCCAGCAGCGCGCGGGGCCCCTACGAGCAGTACTTC.